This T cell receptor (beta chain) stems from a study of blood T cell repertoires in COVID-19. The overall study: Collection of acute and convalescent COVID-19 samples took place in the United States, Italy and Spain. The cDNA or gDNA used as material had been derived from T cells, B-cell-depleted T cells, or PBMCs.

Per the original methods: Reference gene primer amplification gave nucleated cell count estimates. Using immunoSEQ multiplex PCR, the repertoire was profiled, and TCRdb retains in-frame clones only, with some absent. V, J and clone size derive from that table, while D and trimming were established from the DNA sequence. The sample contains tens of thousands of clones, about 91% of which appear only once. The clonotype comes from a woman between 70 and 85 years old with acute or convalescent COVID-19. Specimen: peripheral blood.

CDR3 in amino acids: CASSVDRAGAGELFF. In DNA form, the CDR3 reads TGTGCCAGCAGCGTTGACAGGGCTGGCGCCGGGGAGCTGTTTTTT. This chain uses TRBV7-8 with TRBJ2-2; 7 positions match TRBD1. CDR1 is SGHVS, CDR2 FQNEAQ, per germline. This CDR3 region has 15 residues. Unmatched junction bases numbered 9, after V lost 5 bases and J lost 6 bases.